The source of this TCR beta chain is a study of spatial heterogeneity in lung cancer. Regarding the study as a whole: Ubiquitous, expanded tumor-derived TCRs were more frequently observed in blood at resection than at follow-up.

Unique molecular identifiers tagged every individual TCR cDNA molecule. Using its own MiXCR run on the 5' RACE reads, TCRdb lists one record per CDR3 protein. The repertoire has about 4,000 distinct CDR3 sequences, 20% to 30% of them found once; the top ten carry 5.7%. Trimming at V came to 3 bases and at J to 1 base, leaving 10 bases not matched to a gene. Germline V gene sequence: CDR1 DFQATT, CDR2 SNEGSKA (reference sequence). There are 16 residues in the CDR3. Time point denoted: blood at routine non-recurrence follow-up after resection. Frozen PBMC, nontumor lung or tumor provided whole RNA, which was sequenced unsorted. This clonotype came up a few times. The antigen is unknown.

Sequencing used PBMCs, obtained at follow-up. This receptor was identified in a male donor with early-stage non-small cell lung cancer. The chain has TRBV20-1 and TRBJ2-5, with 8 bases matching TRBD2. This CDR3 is CSASTVVAGSQETQYF. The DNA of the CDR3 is TGCAGTGCTAGTACAGTAGTAGCGGGGTCCCAAGAGACCCAGTACTTC.